This T cell receptor beta chain derives from a study of T-cell memory formation after mild COVID-19. Study findings and constraints: Shrinking CD4+ clones were chiefly CM and EM; CD8+ ones were chiefly EMRA.

In TCRdb, the 5' RACE reads were re-called with MiXCR into one record per CDR3 protein. Among roughly 250,000 distinct CDR3 sequences listed, over 15% were seen once. Germline CDR1 and CDR2: LGHNA and YNFKEQ. The CDR3 spans 16 residues. V lost 4 bases and J lost 2; bases outside the gene matches: 11. On this clonotype itself: Its antigen is as yet unknown.

V is TRBV4-2 and J is TRBJ2-7; 7 nucleotides align to TRBD2. The sequenced sample was PBMCs or a T cell subset sorted from them (not recorded which). The sequence was collected from a man aged 18 to 29 who had mild COVID-19 (a few samples of this study predate the infection). Cell type and time point are not known. In DNA, the CDR3 is TGTGCCAGCAGCCGCGGGGCGGGAGAGAATACCTACGAGCAGTACTTC. This encodes CASSRGAGENTYEQYF.